The next 14 T cell receptor beta chains were all read from a single sample in a study of CD8 T cells in ankylosing spondylitis. TCRdb itself ran the 5' RACE reads through MiXCR, one entry per CDR3 protein. Altogether 50,000 to 70,000 distinct CDR3 sequences are present, over 5% being singletons, with the ten largest covering about 4.6%. Sample: synovial fluid, either unsorted or a sorted T cell fraction (not recorded which). The source of these receptors is a male donor with ankylosing spondylitis.

At least ten counts were recorded for this clonotype. The V call is TRBV5-1, the J call TRBJ2-1; D may be TRBD2 (6 bases). Trimming took 6 bases from V and 3 from J, leaving 22 bases between them. Germline-derived CDR1 and CDR2 are SGHRS and YFSETQ. This CDR3 contains 17 residues. The CDR3 loop is CASKIRRETSGYNEQFF. As DNA, the CDR3 is TGCGCCAGCAAAATCAGGCGGGAAACGTCAGGCTACAATGAGCAGTTCTTC.

This clonotype has a handful of counts. The chain links TRBV12-3 or TRBV12-4 to TRBJ1-2; no clear D. The V gene lost 4 bases and the J gene lost 2 bases, with 23 bases spanning the gap. The CDR3 is made up of 18 amino acids. The CDR3 spells CASSSPGQKKTLNYGYTF. Here the CDR3 DNA reads TGTGCCAGCAGTTCACCGGGCCAAAAAAAAACTCTAAACTATGGCTACACCTTC.

Ten or more counts support this clonotype. The chain carries TRBV6-6 and TRBJ2-1, with D tentatively TRBD1 (5 bases). Germline CDR1 and CDR2: MNHNY and SVGAGI (reference sequence). The ends were cut back, 6 bases at V and 4 bases at J, with 10 bases in the middle. CDR3 length: 13 residues. CDR3 in amino acids: CASRIGQYNEQFF. The CDR3, as DNA: TGTGCCAGCAGGATCGGACAATACAATGAGCAGTTCTTC.

This clonotype is medium-sized by share. The genes are TRBV29-1 and TRBJ2-1; possibly TRBD2 for D (6 bases). This CDR3 region has 15 residues. V lost 6 bases and J 5 bases, leaving 20 bases between the germline ends. Germline V gives CDR1 SQVTM, CDR2 ANQGSEA. The CDR3 DNA reads as TGCAGCGTACCCCGCGGGGCCCTCACGCACAATGAGCAGTTCTTC. Amino acid sequence: CSVPRGALTHNEQFF.

This clonotype was detected many times. The rearrangement joins TRBV6-5 to TRBJ2-5; perhaps TRBD2 as D (7 bases). Between the trimmed V and J ends, which lost 2 bases and 7 bases, there was a span of 11 bases. This CDR3 comprises 13 residues. Germline CDR1 is MNHEY and CDR2 is SVGAGI. CDR3 nucleotide sequence: TGTGCCAGCAGTTACGATAGGGGGGGGACCCAGTACTTC. It translates to CASSYDRGGTQYF.

This clonotype was seen at least ten times. The rearrangement links TRBV5-1 to TRBJ2-5; D not resolved. Germline CDR1 is SGHRS and CDR2 is YFSETQ. The length of the CDR3 is 12 residues. V lost 0 bases and J lost 1, with 1 base in between. The CDR3 region is CASSLAQETQYF. CDR3 nucleotide sequence: TGCGCCAGCAGCTTGGCCCAAGAGACCCAGTACTTC. Complete variable domain (other parts from reference TRBV5-1 and TRBJ2-5): KAGVTQTPRYLIKTRGQQVTLSCSPISGHRSVSWYQQTPGQGLQFLFEYFSETQRNKGNFPGRFSGRQFSNSRSEMNVSTLELGDSALYLCASSLAQETQYFGPGTRLLVL.

This clonotype appeared many times. CDR3 bases: TGTGCCAGCAGCTTGATTTCAGCCGATTCCTACAATGAGCAGTTCTTC. Amino acids: CASSLISADSYNEQFF. The V and J genes are TRBV5-6 and TRBJ2-1; D uncertain. The V gene lost 1 base and the J gene lost 1 base, with 12 bases spanning the gap. CDR3 length equals 16 residues. The germline CDR1 and CDR2 sequences are SGHDT and YYEEEE.

This clonotype came up many times. The rearrangement links TRBV9 to TRBJ2-7; unclear D gene. This CDR3 is 14 amino acids long. Germline CDR1 SGDLS, CDR2 YYNGEE. V lost 4 bases and J 0 bases, leaving 11 bases between the germline ends. In DNA, the CDR3 is TGTGCCAGCAGCAGAGCCGGGCACTCCTACGAGCAGTACTTC. It codes for CASSRAGHSYEQYF.

On this clonotype itself: This may come from a read error, since a much larger clone is one base off. The rearrangement links TRBV5-6 to TRBJ2-2; a weak D match, TRBD2 (6 bases). Germline V gene sequence: CDR1 SGHDT, CDR2 YYEEEE. The CDR3 runs 15 residues. The chain's CDR3 is CASSLGTPSTGGLFF. For the CDR3, the DNA is TGTGCCAGCAGCTTGGGTACCCCGAGTACCGGGGGGCTGTTTTTT.

This clonotype was recorded many times. The chain couples TRBV21-1 to TRBJ2-1; whether TRBD2, the table's D call, matches the DNA was not checked. TRBV21-1 is given as a pseudogene. The CDR3 contains 13 residues. Written as DNA, the CDR3 is TGTGCCAGCGGTGGAGCGGGGCCCAATGAGCAGTTCTTC. Its translation: CASGGAGPNEQFF.

The V and J genes are TRBV7-3 and TRBJ2-1; no clear D gene. Germline V gives CDR1 SGHTA, CDR2 FQGTGA. The CDR3 has 13 amino acids. V was clipped by 4 bases and J by 9 bases, with 13 bases between them. For the CDR3, the DNA is TGTGCCAGCAGCTCCCAGCCAATAGGTGAGCAGTTCTTC. The encoded protein is CASSSQPIGEQFF.

This chain joins TRBV20-1 and TRBJ1-2, with 7 bases fitting TRBD1. Germline V gene sequence: CDR1 DFQATT, CDR2 SNEGSKA (reference sequence). The CDR3 sequence is 14 residues long. With V trimmed by 6 bases and J by 4 bases, 11 bases remained unmatched. The CDR3 DNA follows: TGCAGTGCCGGTCCGCGCACAGGGGCCTATGGCTACACCTTC. This codes for CSAGPRTGAYGYTF.

Ten or more counts support this clonotype. The chain recombines TRBV7-6 with TRBJ2-5, with 13 positions matching TRBD2. Germline loops: CDR1 SGHVS, CDR2 FNYEAQ. The CDR3 is made up of 16 amino acids. V shed 5 bases and J 4 bases; nucleotides not matched to a gene: 7. CDR3 in amino acids: CASSVWTSGSLETQYF. The DNA for the CDR3 is TGTGCCAGCAGCGTATGGACTAGCGGGAGTTTAGAGACCCAGTACTTC.

This clonotype was recorded at least ten times. The rearrangement links TRBV25-1 to TRBJ2-1, with a possible D match to TRBD2 (7 bases). The CDR3 contains 13 residues. Trimming cost V 8 bases and J 8 bases, with 16 bases left between them. CDR1 and CDR2 (germline): MGHDK, SYGVNS. CDR3 loop: CASSSQGRDEQFF. CDR3 sequence (DNA): TGTGCCAGCTCGAGCCAGGGGAGGGATGAGCAGTTCTTC.